This T cell receptor (beta chain) was observed in a study of graft-versus-host responses after intestinal transplantation. This CDR3 comprises 15 residues. Germline V gene data show CDR1 as SGHAT and CDR2 as FQNNGV. V trimming: 3 bases; J trimming: 7 bases; junction bases outside the gene matches: 7. Only in-frame clones appear in the TCRdb table, and some are missing; sequencing was by immunoSEQ multiplex PCR. The top ten hold approximately 5.5% of the sample, which has more than 50,000 clones, roughly 89% seen once. This clonotype was obtained from a human patient who received an intestinal transplant, so some T cells may come from the graft donor. The sample here was PBMCs, taken nearly 670 days after intestinal transplant. The chain links TRBV11-2 to TRBJ2-2; 8 bases agree with TRBD2. DNA of the CDR3: TGTGCCAGCAGCTTCGACGGGGGGGCGAACGGGGAGCTGTTTTTT. Amino acids: CASSFDGGANGELFF. Looking up the rest from reference TRBV11-2 and TRBJ2-2 gives the full variable domain: EAGVAQSPRYKIIEKRQSVAFWCNPISGHATLYWYQQILGQGPKLLIQFQNNGVVDDSQLPKDRFSAERLKGVDSTLKIQPAKLEDSAVYLCASSFDGGANGELFFGEGSRLTVL.